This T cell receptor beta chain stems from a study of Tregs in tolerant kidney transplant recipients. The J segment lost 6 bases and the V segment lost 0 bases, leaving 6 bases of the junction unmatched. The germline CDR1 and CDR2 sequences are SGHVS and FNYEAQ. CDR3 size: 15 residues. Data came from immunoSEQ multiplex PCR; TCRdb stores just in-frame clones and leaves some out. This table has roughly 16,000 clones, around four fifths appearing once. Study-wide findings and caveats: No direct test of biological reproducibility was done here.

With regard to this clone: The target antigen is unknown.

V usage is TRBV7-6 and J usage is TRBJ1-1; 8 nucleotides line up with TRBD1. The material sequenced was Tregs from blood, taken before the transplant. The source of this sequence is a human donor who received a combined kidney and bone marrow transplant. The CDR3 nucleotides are TGTGCCAGCAGCTTAGCGCCCAGGGGGCTCCCTGAAGCTTTCTTT. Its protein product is CASSLAPRGLPEAFF. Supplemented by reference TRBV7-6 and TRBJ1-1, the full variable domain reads GAGVSQSPRYKVTKRGQDVALRCDPISGHVSLYWYRQALGQGPEFLTYFNYEAQQDKSGLPNDRFSAERPEGSISTLTIQRTEQRDSAMYRCASSLAPRGLPEAFFGQGTRLTVV.